The present TCR beta chain was sequenced within a study of T cells after yellow fever vaccination (dated by TCRdb to about 2019). Looking at the study overall: Libraries from fractions with low cell numbers were prepared with the SMART-Seq v4 Ultra Low Input RNA kit. To track T-cell clones before and after primary and booster YFV17D yellow fever vaccination, bulk TCR alpha and beta repertoires were sequenced longitudinally. The cohort comprised two healthy male donors, one aged 18 to 30 and one aged 30 to 40 years. Blood was collected at multiple timepoints before and after primary and secondary immunization, and bulk PBMC replicates and cell subsets were isolated. Paper-wide results and their limitations: Because only a couple of donors were included in the study, the extent to which the findings can be generalized is limited. Compared with the primary T-cell response, the secondary T-cell response was weaker but faster, peaking on day 5 rather than day 15. FACS-sorted repertoires could contain abundant contaminating clonotypes from the bulk population, so computational filtering was required. After the booster, most of the clones that had expanded following primary vaccination were detected again (approximately 96% of CD4 and around 90% of CD8), which suggests that memory was broadly maintained. A small fraction of clonotypes showed up in both the CD4 and CD8 compartments, probably as a result of convergent recombination.

According to the study, the label for this sample's treatment or condition signals: live attenuated yellow fever vaccine strain. A standard Ficoll-Paque protocol was used to isolate PBMCs from peripheral blood. Dynabeads CD4 and CD8 positive selection kits were used to isolate CD4 and CD8 T-cell fractions. RNA was extracted with TriZol from bulk PBMCs, CD4 and CD8 fractions, and dextramer-positive and dextramer-negative fractions. As concerns this clonotype: Its specific antigen is unknown. Base-call qualities are not available, and no considerably larger clone is one nucleotide away.

TCRdb names Illumina NovaSeq 6000 as the instrument used. TCR cDNA was made using 5'RACE template switching, a step that added a universal primer site and unique molecular identifiers. cDNA synthesis was primed from both the TCR alpha and TCR beta constant segments. Library amplification used two PCR steps, and the second PCR step added sample barcodes and sequencing adapters. Sequencing of libraries was done on Illumina HiSeq 2500 (2x100 bp) or NovaSeq (2x150 bp). From the authors' description of their analysis: Reads were demultiplexed and collapsed into UMI consensus sequences with MIGEC, and V(D)J alignment was performed with MiXCR. Clonotypes responding to the vaccine were identified with edgeR on replicate PBMC samples, with the criteria of FDR below 0.01 and a log2 fold change above 5 up to day 15. Bulk clonotypes were assigned CD4 or CD8 identity according to which sequenced CD4 or CD8 repertoire held them at higher abundance. TCRdb reprocessed the public reads (quality trimming at Q25 with fastp, clone calling with MiXCR) and kept in-frame beta chains. One record per CDR3 amino acid sequence lists the most common genes and DNA. The V and J calls here are based on TCRdb, not the publication. The sample table holds about 220,000 distinct CDR3 sequences, of which approximately 3% were seen once. Clones ranked in the top ten supply around 3% of the sample.

From V the trimming removes 5 bases and from J it removes 3 bases, while the gene matches leave 7 bases of the junction unaccounted for. CDR1 and CDR2 were assigned from the germline V gene as SGHTA and FQGTGA. The CDR3 numbers 14 residues from cysteine through phenylalanine. Of the read, only the CDR3 DNA is kept; its 42 bases are in frame from base 1. The V and J segments used are TRBV7-3 and TRBJ2-7, with 7 middle bases fitting TRBD2. This receptor was identified in a man aged 18-30 years who received the YFV17D yellow fever vaccine. The specimen was CD4+ T cells sorted from PBMCs, collected 10 days after the yellow fever booster vaccination. The nucleotide sequence is TGTGCCAGCAGCGCCCGGGGGGTCGGCTACGAGCAGTACTTC. Its protein product is CASSARGVGYEQYF. With the portions outside the CDR3 filled from the reference TRBV7-3 and TRBJ2-7 genes, the complete variable region becomes GAGVSQTPSNKVTEKGKYVELRCDPISGHTALYWYRQSLGQGPEFLIYFQGTGAADDSGLPNDRFFAVRPEGSVSTLKIQRTERGDSAVYLCASSARGVGYEQYFGPGTRLTVT.